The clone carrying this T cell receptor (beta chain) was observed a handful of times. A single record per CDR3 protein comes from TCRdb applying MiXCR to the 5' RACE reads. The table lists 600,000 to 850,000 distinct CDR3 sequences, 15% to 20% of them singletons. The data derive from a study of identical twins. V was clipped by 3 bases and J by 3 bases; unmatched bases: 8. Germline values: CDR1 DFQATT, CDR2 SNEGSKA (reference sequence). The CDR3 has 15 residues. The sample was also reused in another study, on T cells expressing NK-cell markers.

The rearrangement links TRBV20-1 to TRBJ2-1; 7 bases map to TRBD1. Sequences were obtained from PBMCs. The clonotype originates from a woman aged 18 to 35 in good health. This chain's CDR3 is CSASVNRDSYNEQFF. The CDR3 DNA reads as TGCAGTGCTAGTGTGAACCGGGACAGCTACAATGAGCAGTTCTTC.